This is a list of T cell receptor beta chains from one sample in a study of identical twins. TCRdb passed the 5' RACE reads through MiXCR, listing each CDR3 protein once. The sample has about 660,000 distinct CDR3 sequences; 8.6% are singletons. The sample was also reused in another study, on yellow fever vaccine responses in identical twins.

The sequencing sample was made of PBMCs. These receptor sequences come from a woman under 30 in good health. CDR3s leave out the opening cysteine and the closing phenylalanine or tryptophan. The order of the fields is V gene, J gene, CDR3 protein.

V: TRBV3-1; J: TRBJ1-2; CDR3: ASSQDRGLFYGYT
V: TRBV28; J: TRBJ2-7; CDR3: ASSIDRRVSYEQY
V: TRBV28; J: TRBJ2-7; CDR3: ASSFGAAYEQY
V: TRBV7-9; J: TRBJ1-4; CDR3: ASSLGDSGGEKLF
V: TRBV20-1; J: TRBJ1-2; CDR3: SALYRVSVGGYT
V: TRBV14; J: TRBJ2-1; CDR3: ASSSTGGPGVEQF
V: TRBV5-5; J: TRBJ2-1; CDR3: ASSLVEGAERVYEQF
V: TRBV7-2; J: TRBJ2-7; CDR3: ASSRTSGQAYEQY
V: TRBV5-6; J: TRBJ2-3; CDR3: ASSLSGGNTDTQY
V: TRBV20-1; J: TRBJ2-3; CDR3: SATPGASTDTQY
V: TRBV7-6; J: TRBJ2-5; CDR3: ASSLNSGSGETQY
V: TRBV7-8; J: TRBJ2-7; CDR3: ASSLKVLPASYEQY
V: TRBV7-9; J: TRBJ1-5; CDR3: ASSLEESNQPQH
V: TRBV29-1; J: TRBJ2-1; CDR3: SVDFFMGSSDEQF
V: TRBV4-2; J: TRBJ2-1; CDR3: ASSQAKGLTNNEQF
V: TRBV3-1; J: TRBJ2-2; CDR3: ANSQDLTTGELF
V: TRBV4-2; J: TRBJ2-1; CDR3: ASSQADGSGTGADNEQF
V: TRBV10-3; J: TRBJ2-1; CDR3: AISESKTMTYNEQF
V: TRBV19; J: TRBJ2-1; CDR3: ASSIRGQGYNEQF
V: TRBV20-1; J: TRBJ2-7; CDR3: SALQSLAGGPFTEQY
V: TRBV29-1; J: TRBJ2-3; CDR3: SVDVLSGDTQY
V: TRBV6-1; J: TRBJ2-2; CDR3: ASSKGQLNTGELF
V: TRBV6-4; J: TRBJ2-6; CDR3: ASSDSYQGAAGSGANVLT
V: TRBV9; J: TRBJ2-1; CDR3: ASSVAFLSGRADNEQF
V: TRBV2; J: TRBJ2-3; CDR3: ASILAGVFTDTQY
V: TRBV5-1; J: TRBJ2-4; CDR3: ASSTGTGGLKNIQY
V: TRBV11-2; J: TRBJ1-2; CDR3: ASSLRDRVYT
V: TRBV7-2; J: TRBJ2-2; CDR3: ASSLPRATNTGELF
V: TRBV20-1; J: TRBJ2-3; CDR3: SGRGGTTDTQY
V: TRBV4-3; J: TRBJ2-1; CDR3: ASSQLGLAGGGEQF
V: TRBV2; J: TRBJ1-1; CDR3: ASRTPLEAF
V: TRBV5-5; J: TRBJ2-7; CDR3: ASSLWKGTQTRDEQY
V: TRBV29-1; J: TRBJ2-7; CDR3: SAHLPGLADYEQY
V: TRBV5-1; J: TRBJ2-7; CDR3: ASSPGGTGPLEQY
V: TRBV20-1; J: TRBJ2-7; CDR3: SAIAQIGAYEQY
V: TRBV29-1; J: TRBJ2-1; CDR3: SVAETGGLDEQF
V: TRBV7-9; J: TRBJ2-3; CDR3: ASSSLGGAGDTQY
V: TRBV7-2; J: TRBJ2-5; CDR3: ASAAGPTGETQY
V: TRBV19; J: TRBJ2-3; CDR3: ATSPGGEDTQY
V: TRBV12-3/TRBV12-4; J: TRBJ1-2; CDR3: ASSLGDSYYGYT
V: TRBV5-1; J: TRBJ2-3; CDR3: ASSFAGDTDTQY
V: TRBV5-1; J: TRBJ2-3; CDR3: ASNLTNWDSTDTQY
V: TRBV14; J: TRBJ2-1; CDR3: ASSHTRLAGLHYNEQF
V: TRBV6-1; J: TRBJ1-5; CDR3: ASSEARSYQPQH
V: TRBV20-1; J: TRBJ2-1; CDR3: SARAPGTSGGQYNEQF
V: TRBV24-1; J: TRBJ2-1; CDR3: ATSDFRGLGWNEQF
V: TRBV27; J: TRBJ2-1; CDR3: ASRQSGGAGYNEQF
V: TRBV20-1; J: TRBJ2-1; CDR3: SATLAGLYNEQF
V: TRBV3-1; J: TRBJ1-1; CDR3: ASSHLATGGGGLEAF
V: TRBV6-2/TRBV6-3; J: TRBJ2-7; CDR3: ASSSGPTSGVHYEQY
V: TRBV20-1; J: TRBJ2-1; CDR3: SAAQVKQF
V: TRBV3-1; J: TRBJ1-2; CDR3: ASSLVGNYGYT
V: TRBV7-2; J: TRBJ2-7; CDR3: ASSLAEGAGYYEQY
V: TRBV9; J: TRBJ2-1; CDR3: ASSVGVGGRNNEQF
V: TRBV27; J: TRBJ2-1; CDR3: ASSFGLAGSSYNEQF
V: TRBV27; J: TRBJ2-3; CDR3: ASSFERASSTDTQY
V: TRBV6-2/TRBV6-3; J: TRBJ2-7; CDR3: ASSTPPGTPPYEQY
V: TRBV3-1; J: TRBJ2-1; CDR3: ASSQYTYNEQF
V: TRBV28; J: TRBJ1-5; CDR3: ATEDSGSSNQPQH